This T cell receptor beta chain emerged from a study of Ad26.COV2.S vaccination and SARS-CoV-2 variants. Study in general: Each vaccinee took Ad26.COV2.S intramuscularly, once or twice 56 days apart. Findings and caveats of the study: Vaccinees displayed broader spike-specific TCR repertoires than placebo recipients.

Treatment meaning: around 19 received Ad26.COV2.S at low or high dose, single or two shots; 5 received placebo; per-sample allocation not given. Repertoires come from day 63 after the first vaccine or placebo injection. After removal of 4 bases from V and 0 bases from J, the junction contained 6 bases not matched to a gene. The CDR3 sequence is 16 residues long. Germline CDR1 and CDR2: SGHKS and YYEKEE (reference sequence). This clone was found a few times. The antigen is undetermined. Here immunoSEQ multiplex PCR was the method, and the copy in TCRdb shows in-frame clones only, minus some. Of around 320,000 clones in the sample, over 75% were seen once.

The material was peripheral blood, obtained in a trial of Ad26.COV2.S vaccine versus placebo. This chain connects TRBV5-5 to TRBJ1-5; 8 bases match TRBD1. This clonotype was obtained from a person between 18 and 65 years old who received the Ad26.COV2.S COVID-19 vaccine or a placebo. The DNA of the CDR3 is TGTGCCAGCAGCGTTGGGACAGGACATAGCAATCAGCCCCAGCATTTT. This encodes CASSVGTGHSNQPQHF.